The present entry profiles one T cell receptor (beta chain) with its context. What it binds is not known. The repertoire was sequenced with immunoSEQ multiplex PCR; TCRdb's copy has only in-frame clones and lacks some. The table has 60,000 to 75,000 clones, over 75% seen once. This specimen comes from a study of OX40 agonist ivuxolimab in advanced cancers. Study-wide background: Three individuals attained partial responses, comprising one hepatocellular carcinoma case and two cutaneous melanoma cases.

Trimming took 3 bases from V and 0 from J, leaving 4 bases between them. The CDR3 loop spans 13 amino acids. Looked up from germline, CDR1 is SGHVS and CDR2 is FQNEAQ. Study-wide points: At doses 0.1 to 3.0 mg/kg, CD4+ and CD8+ clones expanded. Researchers report that CD8+ T cells had, on average, more expanded clones than CD4+.

The chain recombines TRBV7-8 with TRBJ2-3; no definite D call. The clonotype originates from an adult with an advanced solid tumor such as melanoma, head and neck, liver or kidney cancer. This sample comprised CD4+ or CD8+ T cells sorted from blood, obtained in a trial of the OX40 agonist ivuxolimab. The CDR3 DNA reads as TGTGCCAGCAGCTTGGAGAGCACAGATACGCAGTATTTT. This codes for CASSLESTDTQYF.